This entry features one TCR beta chain sequence. As yet, its antigen is unknown. The sample comes from a study of T cell repertoires in cytomegalovirus infection. Per germline, CDR1 SGHTA and CDR2 FQGNSA. The CDR3 has 14 residues. V was trimmed by 3 bases and J by 3 bases, leaving 9 bases between them. Using its own MiXCR run on the reads, TCRdb lists one record per CDR3 protein. The sample records hundreds of thousands of distinct CDR3 sequences, about 28% being singletons. The sample was cultured PBMCs, taken from culture after CMV antigen stimulation. The chain couples TRBV7-2 to TRBJ1-5; a possible D gene is TRBD1 (5 bases). The source of this sequence is a human donor in good health (CMV status not recorded). Some clones in this sample may be carry-over from other donors' samples. The CDR3 spells CASSFRQINQPQHF. The CDR3 nucleotides are TGTGCCAGCAGCTTTCGACAGATCAATCAGCCCCAGCATTTT.